This record concerns one TCR beta chain sequence. Its antigen is as yet unknown. The authors' processing: Filtering differed for immunoSEQ, which gave only junction sequences without quality scores. This table comes from immunoSEQ multiplex PCR, and its TCRdb copy is limited to in-frame clones, with some not included. That table gives V, J and clone size, and the DNA gave D and trimming. The table shows around 1.1 million clones, with 60% to 80% occurring only once. The record originates from a study of shared clonotypes between healthy human individuals. Study-level background: Three plates were used per donor for CD4 naive, three for CD4 memory, two for CD8 naive and one for CD8 memory.

The V end was cut by 2 bases, the J end by 5 bases, with 12 bases between. The germline CDR1 and CDR2 sequences are GTSNPN and SVGIG (reference sequence). This CDR3 is built from 13 residues. Study outcomes and limitations: Clonotype sharing across a few donors was observed for about 5.2% of naive CD4 clonotypes.

The sample consisted of memory CD4+ T cells from PBMCs. Noted subset: CD45RA-negative fraction. V usage is TRBV30 and J usage is TRBJ2-5; a possible D gene is TRBD1 (5 bases). The source of this sequence is a man between 18 and 29 years old in good health. Some clones in this sample may be carry-over from other donors' samples. The CDR3 DNA sequence: TGTGCCTGGAGTCAGGAAAGGGGCGAGACCCAGTACTTC. Translating gives CAWSQERGETQYF.